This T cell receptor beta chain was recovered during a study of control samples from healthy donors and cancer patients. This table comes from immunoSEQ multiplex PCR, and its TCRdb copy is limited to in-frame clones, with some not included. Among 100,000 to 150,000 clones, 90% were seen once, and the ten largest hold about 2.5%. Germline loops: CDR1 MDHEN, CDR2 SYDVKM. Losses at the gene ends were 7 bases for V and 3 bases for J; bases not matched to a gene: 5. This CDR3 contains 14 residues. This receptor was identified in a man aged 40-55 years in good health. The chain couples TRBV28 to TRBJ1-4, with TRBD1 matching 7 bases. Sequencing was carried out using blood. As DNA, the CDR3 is TGTGCCAGCATTCCAGGGGGGTCTAATGAAAAACTGTTTTTT. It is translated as CASIPGGSNEKLFF.